Shown below are 4 T cell receptor beta chains from a single sample sequenced in a study of blood T cell repertoires in COVID-19. Using immunoSEQ multiplex PCR, the repertoire was profiled, and TCRdb retains in-frame clones only, with some absent. Of roughly 76,000 clones listed, more than 90% are singletons. The specimen sequenced was peripheral blood. These TCRs come from a man over 45 with acute or convalescent COVID-19.

The V gene is TRBV10-2, the J gene TRBJ2-5; TRBD1 is a possible D gene (6 bases). The germline gives CDR1 WSHSY, CDR2 SAAADI. This CDR3 spans 15 amino acids. The V end was cut by 0 bases, the J end by 2 bases, with 10 bases between. The CDR3 protein is CASSESMGAQETQYF. The CDR3 coding sequence is TGCGCCAGCAGTGAGTCTATGGGGGCACAAGAGACCCAGTACTTC.

This chain connects TRBV30 to TRBJ1-2, with D uncertain. The germline gives CDR1 GTSNPN, CDR2 SVGIG (reference sequence). V was cut by 1 base and J by 4 bases, with 13 bases left in between. This CDR3 comprises 14 residues. CDR3 in amino acids: CAWSAPPGTYGYTF. The CDR3, as DNA: TGTGCCTGGAGTGCGCCTCCGGGAACCTATGGCTACACCTTC.

This chain links TRBV7-2 with TRBJ2-2, with TRBD1 matching 8 bases. V was clipped by 2 bases and J by 2 bases; unmatched bases: 7. Looked up from germline, CDR1 is SGHTA and CDR2 is FQGNSA. The CDR3 is made up of 17 amino acids. CDR3 loop: CASSLHPTGGNTGELFF. The CDR3 DNA reads TGTGCCAGCAGCTTACACCCTACAGGGGGTAACACCGGGGAGCTGTTTTTT.

This clone occurred once. The J gene is TRBJ2-7, the V gene TRBV5-6; the match to TRBD1 covers 9 bases. CDR1 is SGHDT and CDR2 is YYEEEE in the germline V gene. The CDR3 spans 14 residues. Losses at the gene ends were 3 bases for V and 4 bases for J; bases not matched to a gene: 5. The CDR3 DNA sequence: TGTGCCAGCAGCTACGGACAGGGGAGGTACGAGCAGTACGTC. Translating it yields CASSYGQGRYEQYV.